The 2 T cell receptor beta chains reported below all come from one sample, sequenced in a study of T cells in Graves' hyperthyroidism and ophthalmopathy. RNA transcripts provided the source from which TCR beta CDR3 regions were amplified. Primed by the HTBI set, a first-round RT-PCR was run on the TCR CDR3. Via MiXCR, TCRdb re-called the multiplex PCR reads, giving one row per CDR3 protein. The sample has under 400,000 distinct CDR3 sequences; roughly 15% are singletons. Sequencing was performed on blood. The receptor set was obtained from a man aged 25 to 40 with Graves' hyperthyroidism.

This clonotype was detected ten times or more. The chain has TRBV13 and TRBJ1-1; D possibly corresponds to TRBD1 (6 bases). Trimming took off 0 bases at V and 1 base at J, with 12 bases between the two ends. The CDR3 covers 16 residues. Looked up from germline, CDR1 is PRHDT and CDR2 is FYEKMQ (reference sequence). CDR3 sequence reads: CASSLGAQGGNTEAFF. In DNA form, the CDR3 reads TGTGCCAGCAGCTTAGGCGCACAGGGTGGGAACACTGAAGCTTTCTTT.

The chain is built from TRBV11-1 and TRBJ2-3; 12 positions agree with TRBD2. The junction had 16 bases not matched to a gene; V was cut back by 5 bases and J by 4 bases. From germline, CDR1 is SGHAT and CDR2 FQDESV (reference sequence). The CDR3 extends over 19 amino acids. This CDR3 is CASSLRWLAGGPIADTQYF. CDR3 sequence (DNA): TGTGCCAGCAGCCTAAGGTGGCTAGCGGGAGGGCCCATCGCAGATACGCAGTATTTT.